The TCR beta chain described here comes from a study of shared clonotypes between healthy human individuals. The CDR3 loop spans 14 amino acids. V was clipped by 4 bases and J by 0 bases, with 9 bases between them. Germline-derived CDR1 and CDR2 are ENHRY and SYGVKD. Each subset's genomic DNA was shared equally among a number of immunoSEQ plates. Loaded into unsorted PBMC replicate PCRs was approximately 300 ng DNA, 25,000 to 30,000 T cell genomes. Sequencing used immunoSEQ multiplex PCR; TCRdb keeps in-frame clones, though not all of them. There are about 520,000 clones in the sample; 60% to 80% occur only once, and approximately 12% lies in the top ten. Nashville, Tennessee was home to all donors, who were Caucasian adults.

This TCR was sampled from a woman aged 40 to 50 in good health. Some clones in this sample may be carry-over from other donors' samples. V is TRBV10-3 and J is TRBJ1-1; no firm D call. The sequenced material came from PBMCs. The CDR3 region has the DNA TGTGCCATCAGTGGGGGTACCATGAACACTGAAGCTTTCTTT. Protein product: CAISGGTMNTEAFF.